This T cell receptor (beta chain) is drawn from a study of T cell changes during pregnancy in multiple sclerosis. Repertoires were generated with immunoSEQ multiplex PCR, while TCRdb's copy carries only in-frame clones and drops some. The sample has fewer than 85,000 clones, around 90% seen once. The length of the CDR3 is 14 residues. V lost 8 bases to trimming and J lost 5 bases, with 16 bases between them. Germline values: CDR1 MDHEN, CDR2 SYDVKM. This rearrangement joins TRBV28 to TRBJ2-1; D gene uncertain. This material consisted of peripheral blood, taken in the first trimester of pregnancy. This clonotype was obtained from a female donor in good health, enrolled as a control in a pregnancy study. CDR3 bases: TGTGCCAGCCGCCTTGGAGACCTCCACAATGAGCAGTTCTTC. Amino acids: CASRLGDLHNEQFF.